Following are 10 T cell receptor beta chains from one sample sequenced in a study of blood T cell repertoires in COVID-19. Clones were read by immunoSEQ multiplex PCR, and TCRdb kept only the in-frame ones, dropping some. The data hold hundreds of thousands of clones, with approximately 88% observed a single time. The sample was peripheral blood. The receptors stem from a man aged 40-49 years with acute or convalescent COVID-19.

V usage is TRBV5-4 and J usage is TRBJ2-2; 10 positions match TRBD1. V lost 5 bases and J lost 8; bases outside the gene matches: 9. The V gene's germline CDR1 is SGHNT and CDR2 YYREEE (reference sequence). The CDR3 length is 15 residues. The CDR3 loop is CASRPGTGVSGELFF. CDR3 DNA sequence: TGTGCCAGCAGGCCCGGGACAGGGGTCTCGGGGGAGCTGTTTTTT.

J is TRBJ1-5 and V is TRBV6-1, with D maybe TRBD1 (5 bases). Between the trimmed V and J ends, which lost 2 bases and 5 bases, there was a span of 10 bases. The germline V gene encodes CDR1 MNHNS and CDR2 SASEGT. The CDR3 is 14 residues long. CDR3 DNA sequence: TGTGCCAGCAGTGAACGACAGAAGGATCAGCCCCAGCATTTT. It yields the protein CASSERQKDQPQHF.

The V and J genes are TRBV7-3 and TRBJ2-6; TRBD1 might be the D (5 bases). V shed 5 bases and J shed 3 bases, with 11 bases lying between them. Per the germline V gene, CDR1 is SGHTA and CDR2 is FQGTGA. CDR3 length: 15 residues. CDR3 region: CASSPAGYGANVLTF. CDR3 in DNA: TGTGCCAGCAGCCCGGCAGGGTATGGGGCCAACGTCCTGACTTTC.

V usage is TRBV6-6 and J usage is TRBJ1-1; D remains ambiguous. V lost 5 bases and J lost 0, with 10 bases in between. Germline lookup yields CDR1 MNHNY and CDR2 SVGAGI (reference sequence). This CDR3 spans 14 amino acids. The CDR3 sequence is CASSPPGMNTEAFF. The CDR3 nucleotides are TGTGCCAGCAGTCCCCCGGGGATGAACACTGAAGCTTTCTTT.

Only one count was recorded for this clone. CDR3: CASRYIFRDRLEGYTF. The CDR3 DNA reads TGTGCCAGCAGATACATCTTCCGGGACAGGCTAGAAGGCTACACCTTC. V is TRBV6-2 or TRBV6-3 and J is TRBJ1-2, with 8 bases fitting TRBD1. The CDR3 is made up of 16 amino acids. Germline V gene data show CDR1 as MNHEY and CDR2 as SVGEGT. The ends lost 6 bases at V and 8 bases at J; junction bases unmatched: 17.

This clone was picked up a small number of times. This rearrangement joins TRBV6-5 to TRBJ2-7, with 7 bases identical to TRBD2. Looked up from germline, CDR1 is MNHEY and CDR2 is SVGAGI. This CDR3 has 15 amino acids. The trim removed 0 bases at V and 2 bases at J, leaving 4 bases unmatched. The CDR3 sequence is CASSYSIRGAYEQYF. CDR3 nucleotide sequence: TGTGCCAGCAGTTACTCGATACGGGGGGCCTACGAGCAGTACTTC.

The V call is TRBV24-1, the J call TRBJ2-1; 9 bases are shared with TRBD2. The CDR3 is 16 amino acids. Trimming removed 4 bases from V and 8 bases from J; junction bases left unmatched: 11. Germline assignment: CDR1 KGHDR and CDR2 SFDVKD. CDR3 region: CATSDRLAERRDEQFF. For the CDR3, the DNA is TGTGCCACCAGTGACCGACTAGCGGAGCGACGGGATGAGCAGTTCTTC.

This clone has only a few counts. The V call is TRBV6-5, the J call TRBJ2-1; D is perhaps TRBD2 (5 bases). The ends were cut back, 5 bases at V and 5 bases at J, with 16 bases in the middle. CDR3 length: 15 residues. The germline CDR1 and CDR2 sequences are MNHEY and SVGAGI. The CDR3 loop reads CASSPAGGPNNEQFF. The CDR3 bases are TGTGCCAGCAGTCCCGCGGGTGGGCCTAACAATGAGCAGTTCTTC.

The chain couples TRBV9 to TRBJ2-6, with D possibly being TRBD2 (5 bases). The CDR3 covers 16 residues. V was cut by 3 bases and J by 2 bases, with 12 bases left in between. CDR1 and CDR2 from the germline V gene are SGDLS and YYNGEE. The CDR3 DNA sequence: TGTGCCAGCAGCGCAAGGGTCGGGACTGGGGCCAACGTCCTGACTTTC. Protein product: CASSARVGTGANVLTF.

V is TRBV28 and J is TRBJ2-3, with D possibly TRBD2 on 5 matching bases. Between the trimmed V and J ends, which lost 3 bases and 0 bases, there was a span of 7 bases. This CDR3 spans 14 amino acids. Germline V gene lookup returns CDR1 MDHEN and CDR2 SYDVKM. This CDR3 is CASSFGRSTDTQYF. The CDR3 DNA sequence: TGTGCCAGCAGTTTTGGGAGAAGCACAGATACGCAGTATTTT.